This TCR beta chain came from a study of blood T cell repertoires in COVID-19. Per the germline V gene, CDR1 is SEHNR and CDR2 is FQNEAQ (reference sequence). The CDR3 loop spans 12 amino acids. Trimming stripped 4 bases from V and 3 bases from J, with 7 bases between. The table came from immunoSEQ multiplex PCR; TCRdb's copy has only in-frame clones and leaves some out. This sample has approximately 200,000 clones, with approximately 90% found just once. The sequencing input was PBMCs or T cells enriched from blood (not recorded which). The clonotype was recovered from a man between 18 and 29 years old with acute COVID-19. V is TRBV7-9 and J is TRBJ2-7, with D hard to call. The CDR3 nucleotides read TGTGCCAGCAGCTCCCCGAGCTACGAGCAGTACTTC. Translated: CASSSPSYEQYF.